The source of this T cell receptor (beta chain) is a study of beta chain features in type 1 diabetes. Study-wide context: Patient and healthy donor groups were alike in age, gender and cell yields.

Regarding this clone: Its specificity is unknown.

The length of the CDR3 is 14 residues. Germline assignment: CDR1 SGHVS and CDR2 FNYEAQ. V was trimmed by 3 bases and J by 0 bases, leaving 9 bases between them. Expressed TCRB transcripts were sequenced because the entire RNA isolate underwent reverse transcription. Data came from immunoSEQ multiplex PCR; TCRdb stores just in-frame clones and leaves some out. The sample holds 300,000 to 400,000 clones, roughly a tenth seen once. Broader study findings: The study found moderately but significantly shorter TCRB CDR3s in all four CD4+ subsets of Type 1 diabetes patients.

This receptor was obtained from a man in his thirties or forties with type 1 diabetes. Sequenced: central memory CD4+ T cells from blood. The V call is TRBV7-6, the J call TRBJ2-7; D unresolved. The CDR3: CASSLEASSYEQYF. The CDR3, as DNA: TGTGCCAGCAGCTTGGAAGCTAGCTCCTACGAGCAGTACTTC.